This entry lists 13 T cell receptor beta chains sequenced from one sample in a study of blood T cell repertoires in COVID-19. Clones were read by immunoSEQ multiplex PCR, and TCRdb kept only the in-frame ones, dropping some. The table shows roughly 70,000 clones, with roughly 84% occurring only once. The sequencing input was peripheral blood. All receptors come from a human donor in a cohort sampled during active COVID-19.

The rearrangement uses TRBV11-3 and TRBJ2-1; tentatively, D is TRBD1 (5 bases). V lost 3 bases and J 0 bases, leaving 6 bases between the germline ends. This CDR3 has 14 residues. Germline CDR1 is SGHNT and CDR2 is YENEEA. The CDR3 region has the DNA TGTGCCAGCAGCTTTAGGGGCTCCTACAATGAGCAGTTCTTC. Its translation: CASSFRGSYNEQFF.

This clone was seen once. The chain carries TRBV21-1 and TRBJ2-7; TRBD1 reflects the table's D call only, with no check against the DNA. TRBV21-1 constitutes a pseudogene. CDR3 length equals 18 residues. The CDR3 sequence: CASSKEGSLRQKPYEQYF. Written as DNA, the CDR3 is TGTGCCAGCAGCAAAGAGGGGTCGTTGAGACAGAAACCCTACGAGCAGTACTTC.

This clone came up once. J is TRBJ2-3 and V is TRBV4-2, with 15 bases matching TRBD2. Germline CDR1 is LGHNA and CDR2 is YNFKEQ. V shed 1 base and J 2 bases; nucleotides not matched to a gene: 4. This CDR3 is built from 18 residues. CDR3 DNA: TGTGCCAGCAGCCAAGCGGGGACTAGCGGGGGGATCACAGATACGCAGTATTTT. Its protein product is CASSQAGTSGGITDTQYF.

This clone was observed once. The V call is TRBV6-1, the J call TRBJ2-1; 13 nucleotides match TRBD2. Germline V gene data show CDR1 as MNHNS and CDR2 as SASEGT. The CDR3 runs 18 residues. The junction had 5 bases not matched to a gene; V was cut back by 3 bases and J by 0 bases. DNA of the CDR3: TGTGCCAGCAGTGAGGGACTAGCGGGGTTGAGCTCCTACAATGAGCAGTTCTTC. Protein sequence: CASSEGLAGLSSYNEQFF.

This CDR3 is CASSVGAGGYEQYF. DNA of the CDR3: TGTGCCAGCAGCGTCGGGGCGGGGGGCTACGAGCAGTACTTC. This chain links TRBV9 with TRBJ2-7; 8 bases align to TRBD2. CDR1 is SGDLS and CDR2 is YYNGEE in the germline V gene. This CDR3 contains 14 residues. The V and J ends lost 2 bases and 3 bases, in that order; junction bases with no gene match: 4.

The V gene is TRBV28, the J gene TRBJ1-6; D gene ambiguous. The CDR3 consists of 17 residues. Germline CDR1 MDHEN, CDR2 SYDVKM. Between the trimmed V and J ends, which lost 5 bases and 0 bases, there was a span of 14 bases. CDR3: CASSPSGESSYNSPLHF. Written as DNA, the CDR3 is TGTGCCAGCAGTCCGAGCGGGGAGAGCTCCTATAATTCACCCCTCCACTTT.

The J gene is TRBJ2-5, the V gene TRBV9; no reliable D call. The CDR3 loop spans 15 amino acids. V was pared by 0 bases and J by 9 bases, with 18 bases between. Per germline, CDR1 SGDLS and CDR2 YYNGEE. The chain's CDR3 is CASSVGDTSLVSQYF. CDR3 in DNA: TGTGCCAGCAGCGTAGGTGACACCAGTCTGGTGTCCCAGTACTTC. Full variable domain (missing parts from reference TRBV9 and TRBJ2-5): DSGVTQTPKHLITATGQRVTLRCSPRSGDLSVYWYQQSLDQGLQFLIQYYNGEERAKGNILERFSAQQFPDLHSELNLSSLELGDSALYFCASSVGDTSLVSQYFGPGTRLLVL.

The CDR3 loop reads CASRRDSDPNEKLFF. CDR3 DNA: TGTGCCAGCAGGAGGGACAGCGACCCTAATGAAAAACTGTTTTTT. The chain recombines TRBV7-8 with TRBJ1-4; 7 bases are shared with TRBD1. V was pared by 6 bases and J by 3 bases, with 7 bases of the junction left unmatched. In germline, CDR1 is SGHVS, CDR2 FQNEAQ. The CDR3 totals 15 residues.

This clone was detected only a few times. DNA for the CDR3: TGTGCCAGCAGCTTAGGAGTGGTTGGTGAAAAACTGTTTTTT. Protein: CASSLGVVGEKLFF. J is TRBJ1-4 and V is TRBV7-9; D is unclear. Per germline, CDR1 SEHNR and CDR2 FQNEAQ (reference sequence). CDR3 length: 14 amino acids. The ends were cut back, 1 base at V and 7 bases at J, with 10 bases in the middle.

DNA of the CDR3: TGTGCCAGCAGTGAAGCACAGGTTAATCAGCCCCAGCATTTT. As protein: CASSEAQVNQPQHF. The chain links TRBV6-1 to TRBJ1-5, with D possibly TRBD1 on 5 matching bases. Germline V lookup: CDR1 MNHNS, CDR2 SASEGT. The CDR3 runs to 14 residues. V was shortened by 0 bases and J by 4 bases, with 7 bases between the two germline ends.

The rearrangement joins TRBV6-5 to TRBJ2-1; D not certain. Trimming removed 6 bases at V and 0 bases at J, with 9 bases between. This CDR3 has 14 amino acids. CDR1 is MNHEY, CDR2 SVGAGI, per germline. CDR3 region: CASRIISSYNEQFF. The CDR3 DNA follows: TGTGCCAGCAGAATTATCAGCTCCTACAATGAGCAGTTCTTC.

CDR3 DNA: TGTGCCACCAGCCGCTGGGCCTCCGAGGGCTATGGCTACACCTTC. Translation: CATSRWASEGYGYTF. The chain combines TRBV15 with TRBJ1-2; D remains ambiguous. Looked up from germline, CDR1 is LNHNV and CDR2 is YYDKDF (reference sequence). CDR3 size: 15 residues. V gave up 5 bases and J gave up 4 bases, with 17 bases separating them.

The rearrangement uses TRBV5-4 and TRBJ1-2; TRBD1 agrees at 9 bases. CDR1 SGHNT and CDR2 YYREEE come from the germline V gene (reference sequence). This CDR3 has 16 amino acids. The junction had 11 bases not matched to a gene; V was cut back by 0 bases and J by 8 bases. The CDR3 spells CASSLVGQGSMRGYTF. CDR3 DNA: TGTGCCAGCAGCTTGGTGGGACAGGGAAGTATGAGGGGCTACACCTTC.